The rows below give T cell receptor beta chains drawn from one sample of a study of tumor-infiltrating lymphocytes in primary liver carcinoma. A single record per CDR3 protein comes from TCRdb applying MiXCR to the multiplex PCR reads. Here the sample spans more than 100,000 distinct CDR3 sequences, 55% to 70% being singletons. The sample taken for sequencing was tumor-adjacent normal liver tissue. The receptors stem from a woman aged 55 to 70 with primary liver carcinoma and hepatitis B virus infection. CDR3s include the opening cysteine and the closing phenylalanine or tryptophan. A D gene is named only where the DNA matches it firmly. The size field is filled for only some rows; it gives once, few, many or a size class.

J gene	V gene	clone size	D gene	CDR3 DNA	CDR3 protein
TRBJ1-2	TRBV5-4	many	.	TGTGCCAGCAGCTTGGCCCTGGCAGGGGAGGATGGCTACACCTTC	CASSLALAGEDGYTF
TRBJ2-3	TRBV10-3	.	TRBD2	TGTGCTATCAACGGGATAGCGGGAGGGCCCCACGCATATACGCAGTATTTT	CAINGIAGGPHAYTQYF
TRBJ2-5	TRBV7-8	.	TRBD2	TGTGCCGGCAACCACCTCGTATTAGCGGGGAGGGAGACCCAGTACTTC	CAGNHLVLAGRETQYF
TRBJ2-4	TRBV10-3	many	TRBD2	TGTGCCATCAGTGAGTCGGCCCTAAGGACTAGCGGGAGTGCAGGGAACATTCAGTACTTC	CAISESALRTSGSAGNIQYF
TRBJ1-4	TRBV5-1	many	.	TGCGCCAGCAGCTTTGGGGCAGGGGCTGGGACTAATGAAAAACTGTTTTTT	CASSFGAGAGTNEKLFF
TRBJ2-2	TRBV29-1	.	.	TGCAGCGGTGTGAGCATACATGGCGGGGAGCTGTTTTTT	CSGVSIHGGELFF
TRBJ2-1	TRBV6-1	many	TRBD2	TGTGCCAGCAGTGTACGGTGGGCTAGCGGGAGCAATGAGCAGTTCTTC	CASSVRWASGSNEQFF
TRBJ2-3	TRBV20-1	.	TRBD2	TGCAGTGCAAAAGGACTAGCGGGCGGGGATACGCAGTATTTT	CSAKGLAGGDTQYF
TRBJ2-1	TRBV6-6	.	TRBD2	TGTGCCAGCGGTATAATAGCGGGAGGTCCCGACAATGGGCAGATCTTC	CASGIIAGGPDNGQIF
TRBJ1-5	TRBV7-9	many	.	TGTGCCAGCAGCTTAGCCGATCAGCCCCAGCATTTT	CASSLADQPQHF
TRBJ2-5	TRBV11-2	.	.	TGTGCCAACAGCTTAGTCTCCGAGAGCCAGTACTTC	CANSLVSESQYF
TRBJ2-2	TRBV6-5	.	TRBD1	TGTGCCAGCAGTTGCAGGGGGTGCGGGGAGCTGTTTTTT	CASSCRGCGELFF
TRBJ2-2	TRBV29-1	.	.	TGCAGCATTGATGTCCCAGGGGCCGGGGAGCAGTTTTTT	CSIDVPGAGEQFF
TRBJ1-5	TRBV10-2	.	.	TGCGCCAGCAGTGATGGACCGCGGGGGGAAGGGCGGCCCCAGCATTTT	CASSDGPRGEGRPQHF
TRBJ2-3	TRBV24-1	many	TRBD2	TGTGCCACCAGTGATCACGGGACTAGCGGGAAGTCAAGAGATACGCAGTATTTT	CATSDHGTSGKSRDTQYF
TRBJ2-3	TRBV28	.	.	TGTGCCAGCAGTCTTCGGGGTCCAGATACACAGTATTTT	CASSLRGPDTQYF
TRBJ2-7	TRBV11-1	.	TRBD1	TGTGCCAGCAGTAACCGACCGGGACAGGGAGAATGGATCTACGAGCAGTACTTC	CASSNRPGQGEWIYEQYF